Presented here are 13 T cell receptor beta chains from one specimen sequenced in a study of T cells in Graves' hyperthyroidism and ophthalmopathy. It was RNA transcripts that yielded the amplified TCR beta CDR3 regions. HTBI primers were employed in a first-round RT-PCR of the TCR CDR3. TCRdb passed the multiplex PCR reads through MiXCR, listing each CDR3 protein once. The profile shows some 600,000 distinct CDR3 sequences, around 14% of them singletons. Input material: blood. The source is a woman aged 25 to 39 with Graves' hyperthyroidism that later progressed to Graves' ophthalmopathy.

A note on this clonotype: One junction end does not reproduce the germline sequence, and a read error may be involved. J is TRBJ2-3 and V is TRBV10-3, with TRBD2 identical over 15 bases. CDR1 is ENHRY, CDR2 SYGVKD, per germline. The CDR3 runs 15 residues. CDR3 in amino acids: CAVSGLAGGLDTQYF. The CDR3 coding sequence is TGTGCCGTCAGTGGACTAGCGGGAGGGCTGGATACGCAGTATTTT.

The rearrangement uses TRBV6-1 and TRBJ2-7; TRBD2 might be the D (5 bases). This CDR3 spans 13 amino acids. V lost 5 bases and J lost 6, with 14 bases in between. Germline values: CDR1 MNHNS, CDR2 SASEGT. The CDR3 sequence is CASSTPGISEQYF. The CDR3 DNA reads TGTGCCAGCAGTACCCCGGGGATCTCCGAGCAGTACTTC.

This clonotype occurred once. This clone may be a read error of a much larger clone one base away. The genes are TRBV7-2 and TRBJ1-1, with D possibly matching TRBD1 (5 bases). V lost 5 bases to trimming and J lost 2 bases, with 12 bases between them. From germline, CDR1 is SGHTA and CDR2 FQGNSA. The CDR3 consists of 14 residues. CDR3 nucleotides: TGTGCCAGCAGCCCCAGGGCGGCAAACACTGAAGCTTTCTTT. It codes for CASSPRAANTEAFF.

The genes are TRBV11-1 and TRBJ1-1; TRBD1 agrees at 7 bases. Germline-derived CDR1 and CDR2 are SGHAT and FQDESV (reference sequence). This CDR3 comprises 14 residues. J was trimmed by 6 bases and V by 4 bases; bases with no gene match: 8. CDR3 sequence: CASSYTRGTPEAFF. The CDR3 DNA follows: TGTGCCAGCAGCTATACCAGGGGGACCCCTGAAGCTTTCTTT. The complete variable domain, with remaining parts taken from reference TRBV11-1 and TRBJ1-1, reads EAEVAQSPRYKITEKSQAVAFWCDPISGHATLYWYRQILGQGPELLVQFQDESVVDDSQLPKDRFSAERLKGVDSTLKIQPAELGDSAMYLCASSYTRGTPEAFFGQGTRLTVV.

This sequence joins TRBV27 and TRBJ2-5, with a tentative D call TRBD2 (6 bases). Trimming removed 3 bases at V and 5 bases at J, with 10 bases between. The CDR3 length is 13 residues. Germline loops: CDR1 MNHEY, CDR2 SMNVEV (reference sequence). The CDR3 nucleotides are TGTGCCAGCAGTTTTCGCGCGGGGGAGACCCAGTACTTC. Translation: CASSFRAGETQYF.

This clonotype has a count of ten or more. This rearrangement joins TRBV6-5 to TRBJ2-7, with 8 nucleotides matching TRBD2. This CDR3 is built from 17 residues. In germline, CDR1 is MNHEY, CDR2 SVGAGI. With 0 bases clipped from V and 5 bases from J, the junction kept 12 bases outside the gene matches. CDR3: CASSYSGLALKGDEQYF. CDR3 DNA sequence: TGTGCCAGCAGTTACTCCGGACTAGCCCTCAAAGGTGACGAGCAGTACTTC.

This chain joins TRBV10-3 and TRBJ2-7; D may be TRBD1 (5 bases). Trimming removed 0 bases from V and 1 base from J, with 10 bases in between. The CDR3 runs to 15 residues. CDR1 and CDR2 (germline): ENHRY, SYGVKD. The chain's CDR3 is CAISESGQGSYEQYF. The CDR3 bases are TGTGCCATCAGTGAGTCGGGGCAGGGTTCCTACGAGCAGTACTTC.

The V call is TRBV6-2 or TRBV6-3, the J call TRBJ2-1, with 9 bases fitting TRBD2. The CDR3 is made up of 14 amino acids. V lost 7 bases, J lost 3 bases, and 4 bases stayed unmatched. CDR1 and CDR2 from the germline V gene are MNHEY and SVGEGT. CDR3 nucleotide sequence: TGTGCCAGCATAGGCGGGGGGGGCTACAATGAGCAGTTCTTC. This codes for CASIGGGGYNEQFF.

The chain has TRBV15 and TRBJ2-7; no firm D call. The germline CDR1 and CDR2 sequences are LNHNV and YYDKDF (reference sequence). Trimming left V 0 bases short and J 4 bases short, with 13 bases between. This CDR3 has 15 residues. The chain's CDR3 is CATSREERTVYEQYF. CDR3 in DNA: TGTGCCACCAGCAGAGAAGAAAGGACGGTATACGAGCAGTACTTC.

This clonotype occurred many times. This sequence joins TRBV5-5 and TRBJ1-2; D possibly corresponds to TRBD1 (5 bases). The CDR3 contains 16 residues. Per the germline V gene, CDR1 is SGHKS and CDR2 is YYEKEE (reference sequence). With 0 bases removed from V and 1 base from J, the gap between germline ends came to 13 bases. CDR3 coding DNA: TGTGCCAGCAGCTTGGCCCCAGGGATAAGTAACTATGGCTACACCTTC. Translated, it gives CASSLAPGISNYGYTF.

This clonotype was seen at least ten times. The CDR3 loop reads CASSSPISYEQYF. In DNA, the CDR3 is TGTGCCAGCAGCTCTCCCATCTCCTACGAGCAGTACTTC. This sequence joins TRBV13 and TRBJ2-7; D is undetermined. V was cut by 4 bases and J by 0 bases, with 7 bases left in between. CDR3 length: 13 residues. CDR1 and CDR2 (germline): PRHDT, FYEKMQ (reference sequence).

This clonotype showed up just once. The rearrangement joins TRBV29-1 to TRBJ1-1; no firm D call. The CDR3 spans 10 residues. CDR1 is SQVTM, CDR2 ANQGSEA, per germline. The V gene lost 5 bases and the J gene lost 7 bases, with 8 bases spanning the gap. CDR3 nucleotides: TGCAGCGTTCTCACGGGTGAAGCTTTCTTT. Protein sequence: CSVLTGEAFF.

The V call is TRBV30, the J call TRBJ2-5; TRBD2 matches at 10 bases. CDR3 size: 14 residues. The junction had 5 bases not matched to a gene; V was cut back by 5 bases and J by 2 bases. The V gene's germline CDR1 is GTSNPN and CDR2 SVGIG (reference sequence). The CDR3 here is CAWQAGGPQETQYF. The CDR3 DNA sequence: TGTGCCTGGCAAGCGGGAGGGCCGCAAGAGACCCAGTACTTC.